This TCR beta chain originates from a study of cytomegalovirus exposure and HLA in healthy donors. Study conclusions and caveats: In a later analysis, across HLA loci, associated TCR counts were highest for DRB1, lowest for HLA-C. TCR beta V segments were, for the most part, productive about 87% or about 30% of the time in an earlier analysis.

As for this clone: The antigen remains unidentified.

With 60 Vbeta and 13 Jbeta primers, the PCR was carried out. Produced via immunoSEQ multiplex PCR; TCRdb's table is partial and in-frame only. This sample has under 200,000 clones; roughly 75% occur once, and the top ten carry around 7.7%. Germline V gives CDR1 LNHNV, CDR2 YYDKDF (reference sequence). CDR3 length: 15 residues. The V gene end was trimmed by 5 bases and the J gene end by 1 base; junction bases not matched to a gene: 7. The sequence was obtained from a woman aged 40 to 55 in good health and CMV-seropositive. This rearrangement joins TRBV15 to TRBJ1-1; 7 bases line up with TRBD1. Sequenced: PBMCs. For the CDR3, the DNA is TGTGCCACCAGCCCCCAAAGGGGGCAGAACACTGAAGCTTTCTTT. The encoded protein is CATSPQRGQNTEAFF.